This passage covers 32 T cell receptor beta chains from one sample sequenced in a study of technical replicates of blood from several donors. Assay used: immunoSEQ multiplex PCR; TCRdb lists only in-frame clones, some missing. The data hold some 85,000 clones, with 85% to 95% observed a single time. Sequencing input: T cells isolated from PBMCs. These receptors were taken from a human donor in good health.

The J gene is TRBJ1-5, the V gene TRBV7-8, with 9 bases identical to TRBD1. The germline V gene has CDR1 SGHVS and CDR2 FQNEAQ. V shed 4 bases, J shed 7 bases, and the junction held 11 bases outside the gene matches. This CDR3 has 16 amino acids. DNA for the CDR3: TGTGCCAGCAGCTCGACCGGGACAGGGCTTGGGCAGCCCCAGCATTTT. As protein: CASSSTGTGLGQPQHF.

This chain links TRBV19 with TRBJ1-2; 8 bases map to TRBD1. The V and J ends lost 3 bases and 4 bases, in that order; junction bases with no gene match: 7. Germline V gene lookup returns CDR1 LNHDA and CDR2 SQIVND (reference sequence). The CDR3 consists of 15 residues. The CDR3 region has the DNA TGTGCCAGTAGTATCCCAGGGGGCGAGGGCTATGGCTACACCTTC. It specifies CASSIPGGEGYGYTF. Full variable domain (rest looked up from reference TRBV19 and TRBJ1-2): DGGITQSPKYLFRKEGQNVTLSCEQNLNHDAMYWYRQDPGQGLRLIYYSQIVNDFQKGDIAEGYSVSREKKESFPLTVTSAQKNPTAFYLCASSIPGGEGYGYTFGSGTRLTVV.

The J gene is TRBJ2-7, the V gene TRBV6-5, with 9 positions matching TRBD2. With 2 bases clipped from V and 2 bases from J, the junction kept 7 bases outside the gene matches. CDR1 and CDR2 from the germline V gene are MNHEY and SVGAGI. This CDR3 has 16 amino acids. The CDR3 DNA reads as TGTGCCAGCAGTTACGGCTTAGCGGGAGTCCCCTACGAGCAGTACTTC. This encodes CASSYGLAGVPYEQYF.

The rearrangement uses TRBV28 and TRBJ2-7; 7 nucleotides align to TRBD2. V dropped 3 bases and J dropped 5; count of bases not matched to a gene: 4. This CDR3 region has 13 residues. Germline loops: CDR1 MDHEN, CDR2 SYDVKM. In DNA, the CDR3 is TGTGCCAGCAGTTTGGCGGGGAGGGACGAGCAGTACTTC. It specifies CASSLAGRDEQYF.

This rearrangement joins TRBV19 to TRBJ2-7, with a tentative D call TRBD2 (5 bases). The CDR3 spans 12 residues. V lost 4 bases to trimming and J lost 3 bases, with 7 bases between them. Germline V gives CDR1 LNHDA, CDR2 SQIVND (reference sequence). CDR3 in amino acids: CASSTRGYEQYF. CDR3 nucleotides: TGTGCCAGTAGTACTCGGGGCTACGAGCAGTACTTC.

This chain links TRBV19 with TRBJ2-7, with D maybe TRBD1 (5 bases). Germline V gene data show CDR1 as LNHDA and CDR2 as SQIVND (reference sequence). Trimming pared 5 bases from V and 5 bases from J, leaving 13 bases between. This CDR3 spans 13 amino acids. DNA of the CDR3: TGTGCCAGTAGTCTCCAGGGTATCCACGAGCAGTACTTC. This gives the protein CASSLQGIHEQYF. The full variable domain, completed using reference TRBV19 and TRBJ2-7, is DGGITQSPKYLFRKEGQNVTLSCEQNLNHDAMYWYRQDPGQGLRLIYYSQIVNDFQKGDIAEGYSVSREKKESFPLTVTSAQKNPTAFYLCASSLQGIHEQYFGPGTRLTVT.

The chain recombines TRBV28 with TRBJ2-7; 10 nucleotides match TRBD1. Germline V gene lookup returns CDR1 MDHEN and CDR2 SYDVKM. The CDR3 runs to 14 residues. The trim removed 3 bases at V and 6 bases at J, leaving 5 bases unmatched. CDR3 DNA sequence: TGTGCCAGCAGTTTCTGGACAGGGGGTGTCGAGCAGTACTTC. It specifies CASSFWTGGVEQYF. The full variable domain, completed using reference TRBV28 and TRBJ2-7, is DVKVTQSSRYLVKRTGEKVFLECVQDMDHENMFWYRQDPGLGLRLIYFSYDVKMKEKGDIPEGYSVSREKKERFSLILESASTNQTSMYLCASSFWTGGVEQYFGPGTRLTVT.

This chain uses TRBV19 with TRBJ1-1; TRBD1 aligns across 10 bases. The germline V gene has CDR1 LNHDA and CDR2 SQIVND (reference sequence). The CDR3 consists of 18 residues. The V gene end was trimmed by 4 bases and the J gene end by 4 bases; junction bases not matched to a gene: 15. CDR3 loop: CASSTQAKTGGAGTEAFF. The CDR3, as DNA: TGTGCCAGTAGTACTCAAGCTAAGACAGGGGGCGCCGGCACTGAAGCTTTCTTT.

This clone was seen more than once but under ten times. The rearrangement uses TRBV14 and TRBJ2-6; 11 bases match TRBD1. This CDR3 contains 19 residues. The V gene's germline CDR1 is SGHDN and CDR2 FVKESK. The V gene end was trimmed by 1 base and the J gene end by 4 bases; junction bases not matched to a gene: 9. The CDR3 DNA reads TGTGCCAGCAGCCAAGTCTATGGACAGGGGGCGCTCGGGGCCAACGTCCTGACTTTC. This gives the protein CASSQVYGQGALGANVLTF.

The chain recombines TRBV27 with TRBJ2-7, with D possibly TRBD2 on 6 matching bases. Germline V gene sequence: CDR1 MNHEY, CDR2 SMNVEV (reference sequence). The CDR3 spans 15 residues. V lost 9 bases to trimming and J lost 0 bases, with 18 bases between them. The CDR3 DNA sequence: TGTGCCAGTACAGGAGGGCCTCAGGTCTCCTACGAGCAGTACTTC. Its protein product is CASTGGPQVSYEQYF.

The chain links TRBV2 to TRBJ2-7; 7 bases align to TRBD2. The V segment lost 5 bases and the J segment 1 base; nucleotides outside the gene matches: 2. Germline V CDR1 and CDR2: SNHLY, FYNNEI. This CDR3 region has 13 residues. The CDR3 is CASSSGLSYEQYF. CDR3 coding DNA: TGTGCCAGCAGTTCGGGACTATCCTACGAGCAGTACTTC.

The CDR3 spells CASSPDISGANVLTF. The CDR3 DNA follows: TGTGCCAGCAGTCCGGACATCTCTGGGGCCAACGTCCTGACTTTC. The chain is built from TRBV13 and TRBJ2-6; possible D gene TRBD1, 5 bases. Per germline, CDR1 PRHDT and CDR2 FYEKMQ (reference sequence). Trimming took 6 bases from V and 0 from J, leaving 9 bases between them. The CDR3 runs to 15 residues. The full variable domain, its missing parts supplied by reference TRBV13 and TRBJ2-6, is AAGVIQSPRHLIKEKRETATLKCYPIPRHDTVYWYQQGPGQDPQFLISFYEKMQSDKGSIPDRFSAQQFSDYHSELNMSSLELGDSALYFCASSPDISGANVLTFGAGSRLTVL.

This chain links TRBV6-1 with TRBJ1-1; D is unresolved. This CDR3 is built from 13 residues. The V end lost 4 bases, the J end lost 3 bases, and 9 bases lay between the germline ends. Germline CDR1 is MNHNS and CDR2 is SASEGT. CDR3 DNA: TGTGCCAGCAGTGCTAGCGAACACACTGAAGCTTTCTTT. This sequence encodes CASSASEHTEAFF.

The chain uses TRBV7-2 and TRBJ2-7, with D tentatively TRBD2 (6 bases). CDR3 size: 13 residues. Per the germline V gene, CDR1 is SGHTA and CDR2 is FQGNSA. Trimming cost V 5 bases and J 4 bases, with 12 bases left between them. The CDR3 DNA is TGTGCCAGCAGCCCCCCTAGCGAGTACGAGCAGTACTTC. Its protein product is CASSPPSEYEQYF.

The V gene is TRBV28, the J gene TRBJ1-2; a possible D gene is TRBD1 (5 bases). The V gene lost 4 bases and the J gene lost 3 bases, with 9 bases spanning the gap. This CDR3 has 13 residues. Germline V lookup: CDR1 MDHEN, CDR2 SYDVKM. The CDR3 sequence is CASSSGGDYGYTF. The CDR3 DNA is TGTGCCAGCAGTTCGGGAGGGGACTATGGCTACACCTTC.

The chain uses TRBV10-3 and TRBJ1-1; D gene uncertain. Trimming stripped 7 bases from V and 3 bases from J, with 15 bases between. The CDR3 spans 14 residues. Germline CDR1 reads ENHRY; CDR2 reads SYGVKD. The CDR3 DNA is TGTGCCATCATGAGAAACCTAGAGGACACTGAAGCTTTCTTT. This gives the protein CAIMRNLEDTEAFF.

CDR3 region: CASSDAGYNQPQHF. In DNA, the CDR3 is TGTGCCAGCAGCGATGCAGGGTACAATCAGCCCCAGCATTTT. V gene TRBV27 combines with J gene TRBJ1-5; possibly TRBD1 for D (5 bases). V lost 6 bases and J lost 3, with 12 bases in between. In germline, CDR1 is MNHEY, CDR2 SMNVEV (reference sequence). The CDR3 loop spans 14 amino acids.

This clone turned up a few times. The chain uses TRBV11-1 and TRBJ1-1; weak D call: TRBD1 (6 bases). Trimming shortened V by 3 bases and J by 10 bases, and 15 bases separated the two germline ends. CDR1 is SGHAT and CDR2 is FQDESV in the germline V gene (reference sequence). This CDR3 region has 13 residues. Here the CDR3 reads CASSFILTGTAFF. CDR3 nucleotide sequence: TGTGCCAGCAGCTTCATCTTAACAGGGACAGCTTTCTTT.

The rearrangement joins TRBV9 to TRBJ2-1; 9 bases are a match to TRBD2. The CDR3 has 16 residues. The V gene end was trimmed by 4 bases and the J gene end by 3 bases; junction bases not matched to a gene: 8. CDR1 SGDLS and CDR2 YYNGEE come from the germline V gene. CDR3 in DNA: TGTGCCAGCAGCACTTTAGCGGGAGAGGGCTACAATGAGCAGTTCTTC. Its protein is CASSTLAGEGYNEQFF.

The V and J genes are TRBV7-3 and TRBJ1-2; 7 nucleotides align to TRBD1. This CDR3 spans 15 amino acids. Trimming removed 5 bases from V and 7 bases from J; junction bases left unmatched: 13. Germline CDR1 is SGHTA and CDR2 is FQGTGA. Here the CDR3 reads CASSQHTDRAIGYTF. The CDR3 DNA reads as TGTGCCAGCAGCCAGCACACCGACAGGGCAATTGGCTACACCTTC.

The chain employs TRBV9 and TRBJ2-3, with D tentatively TRBD2 (5 bases). This CDR3 has 17 amino acids. In germline, CDR1 is SGDLS, CDR2 YYNGEE. V was pared by 3 bases and J by 0 bases, with 17 bases between. CDR3 coding DNA: TGTGCCAGCAGCGGGCGGGCCCTCTCCACTAGCACAGATACGCAGTATTTT. Residues: CASSGRALSTSTDTQYF. The variable domain in full, completed from reference TRBV9 and TRBJ2-3, reads DSGVTQTPKHLITATGQRVTLRCSPRSGDLSVYWYQQSLDQGLQFLIQYYNGEERAKGNILERFSAQQFPDLHSELNLSSLELGDSALYFCASSGRALSTSTDTQYFGPGTRLTVL.

The chain uses TRBV6-8 and TRBJ2-7; 9 nucleotides line up with TRBD2. V dropped 0 bases and J dropped 8; count of bases not matched to a gene: 23. From germline, CDR1 is MNHGY and CDR2 SAAAGT. CDR3 size: 20 residues. CDR3 sequence: CASSYSNSFAGGVVATKQYF. The DNA of the CDR3 is TGTGCCAGCAGTTACTCGAATAGCTTTGCGGGAGGGGTGGTTGCTACGAAGCAGTACTTC.

On this clone: A read error may account for a junction end that differs from germline. The chain carries TRBV7-7 and TRBJ2-6; 13 nucleotides align to TRBD2. Germline V CDR1 and CDR2: SSHAT, FNYEAQ (reference sequence). This CDR3 contains 18 residues. The CDR3: CASSSGLAGPSGANVLTF. As DNA, the CDR3 is TGTGCTAGCAGCTCGGGACTAGCGGGACCCTCTGGGGCCAACGTCCTGACTTTC.

The chain is built from TRBV27 and TRBJ2-7; a possible D gene is TRBD1 (6 bases). CDR3 size: 16 residues. The V end was cut by 7 bases, the J end by 0 bases, with 19 bases between. Germline V gene lookup returns CDR1 MNHEY and CDR2 SMNVEV (reference sequence). The CDR3 sequence: CASKFQGSFSSYEQYF. CDR3 coding DNA: TGTGCCAGCAAGTTCCAGGGGTCCTTTAGCTCCTACGAGCAGTACTTC.

The chain carries TRBV29-1 and TRBJ2-1; TRBD2 aligns across 14 bases. Per the germline V gene, CDR1 is SQVTM and CDR2 is ANQGSEA. The ends lost 1 base at V and 8 bases at J; junction bases unmatched: 4. This CDR3 spans 15 amino acids. DNA of the CDR3: TGCAGCGTTGAAGGGACTAGCGGGAGGTATTATGAGCAGTTCTTC. This codes for CSVEGTSGRYYEQFF.

The chain links TRBV25-1 to TRBJ1-3; TRBD1 might be the D (6 bases). V was trimmed by 5 bases and J by 3 bases, leaving 17 bases between them. The CDR3 is 16 residues long. Germline CDR1 and CDR2: MGHDK and SYGVNS. The CDR3 DNA reads TGTGCCAGCAGTAGATACAGGGTCGAGGATGGAAACACCATATATTTT. This gives the protein CASSRYRVEDGNTIYF.

The CDR3 sequence is CASSSRLAGVGETQYF. CDR3 nucleotides: TGTGCCAGCAGCTCACGACTAGCGGGAGTTGGGGAGACCCAGTACTTC. V is TRBV7-6 and J is TRBJ2-5; 12 nucleotides align to TRBD2. The CDR3 consists of 16 residues. The germline CDR1 and CDR2 sequences are SGHVS and FNYEAQ. The V and J ends lost 4 bases and 5 bases, in that order; junction bases with no gene match: 8.

This rearrangement joins TRBV27 to TRBJ2-1; TRBD2 aligns across 11 bases. This CDR3 contains 19 residues. The junction had 14 bases not matched to a gene; V was cut back by 5 bases and J by 2 bases. The germline CDR1 and CDR2 sequences are MNHEY and SMNVEV (reference sequence). CDR3 sequence reads: CASSGVGYLAGGTYNEQFF. The CDR3 nucleotides are TGTGCCAGCAGTGGGGTGGGGTACCTAGCGGGAGGTACCTACAATGAGCAGTTCTTC.

V is TRBV11-3 and J is TRBJ2-7; 14 bases are shared with TRBD2. CDR3 length equals 18 residues. J lost 1 base, V lost 5 bases, and 10 bases had no gene match. Germline lookup yields CDR1 SGHNT and CDR2 YENEEA. CDR3 amino acids: CASSHSGTSGRGSYEQYF. The CDR3 bases are TGTGCCAGCAGCCACTCCGGGACTAGCGGGAGAGGGTCCTACGAGCAGTACTTC.

The rearrangement joins TRBV6-1 to TRBJ2-2; unclear D gene. CDR3 size: 15 residues. The germline V and J ends were trimmed by 0 bases and 3 bases, with 8 bases remaining between them. CDR1 and CDR2 from the germline V gene are MNHNS and SASEGT. CDR3 sequence reads: CASSEANPDTGELFF. Written as DNA, the CDR3 is TGTGCCAGCAGTGAAGCCAACCCAGACACCGGGGAGCTGTTTTTT.

The gene calls are TRBV30 and TRBJ2-1, with D possibly being TRBD1 (6 bases). The germline V and J ends were trimmed by 4 bases and 6 bases, with 13 bases remaining between them. The CDR3 has 13 residues. Per the germline V gene, CDR1 is GTSNPN and CDR2 is SVGIG (reference sequence). The CDR3 is CAWTGGRGNEQFF. DNA for the CDR3: TGTGCCTGGACTGGGGGCAGAGGCAATGAGCAGTTCTTC.

This clone was observed once. This chain links TRBV4-1 with TRBJ2-1; TRBD1 matches 10 bases. V was clipped by 4 bases and J by 10 bases; unmatched bases: 4. The germline V gene has CDR1 MGHRA and CDR2 YSYEKL. The CDR3 loop spans 13 amino acids. The CDR3 protein is CASSPGQGQEQFF. CDR3 bases: TGCGCCAGCAGCCCGGGACAGGGGCAGGAGCAGTTCTTC.